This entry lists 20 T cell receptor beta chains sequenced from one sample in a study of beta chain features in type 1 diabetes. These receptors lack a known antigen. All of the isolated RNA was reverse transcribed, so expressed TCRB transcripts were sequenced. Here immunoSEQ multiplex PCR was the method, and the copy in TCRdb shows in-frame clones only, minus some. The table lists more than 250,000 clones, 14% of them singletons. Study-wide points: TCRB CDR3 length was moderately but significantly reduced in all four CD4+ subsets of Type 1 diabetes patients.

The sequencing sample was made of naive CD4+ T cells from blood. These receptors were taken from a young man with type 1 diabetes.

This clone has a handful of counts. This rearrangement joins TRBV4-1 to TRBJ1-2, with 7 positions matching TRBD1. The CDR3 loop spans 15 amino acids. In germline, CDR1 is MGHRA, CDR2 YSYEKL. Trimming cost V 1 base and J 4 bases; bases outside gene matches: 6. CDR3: CASSQVGRGVYGYTF. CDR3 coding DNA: TGCGCCAGCAGCCAAGTAGGCAGGGGGGTCTATGGCTACACCTTC.

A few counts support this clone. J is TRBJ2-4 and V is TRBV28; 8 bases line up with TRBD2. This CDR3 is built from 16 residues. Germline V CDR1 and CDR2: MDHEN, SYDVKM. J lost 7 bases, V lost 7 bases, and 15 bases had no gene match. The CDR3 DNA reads TGTGCCAGCACCCCCCCTGGGGCGGGAGGTCTCAACATTCAGTACTTC. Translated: CASTPPGAGGLNIQYF.

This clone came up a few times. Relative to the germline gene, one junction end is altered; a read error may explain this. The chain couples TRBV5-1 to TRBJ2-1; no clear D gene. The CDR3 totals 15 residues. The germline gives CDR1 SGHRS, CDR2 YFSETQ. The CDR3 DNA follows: TGCGCCAGCAGCATACAGCCATCCTCCGACAATGAGCAGTTCTTC. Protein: CASSIQPSSDNEQFF.

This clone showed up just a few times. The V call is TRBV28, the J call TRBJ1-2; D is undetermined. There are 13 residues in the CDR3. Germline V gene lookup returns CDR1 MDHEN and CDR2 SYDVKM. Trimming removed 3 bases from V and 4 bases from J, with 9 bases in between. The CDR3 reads CASSLGRLYGYTF. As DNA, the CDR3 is TGTGCCAGCAGTTTGGGCAGGCTCTATGGCTACACCTTC.

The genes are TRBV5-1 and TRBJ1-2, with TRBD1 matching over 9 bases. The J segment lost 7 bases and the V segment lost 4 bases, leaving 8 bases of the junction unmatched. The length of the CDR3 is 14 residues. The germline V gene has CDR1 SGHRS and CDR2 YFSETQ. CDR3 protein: CASSTGTGGLGYTF. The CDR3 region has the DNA TGCGCCAGCAGCACCGGTACAGGGGGCCTTGGCTACACCTTC.

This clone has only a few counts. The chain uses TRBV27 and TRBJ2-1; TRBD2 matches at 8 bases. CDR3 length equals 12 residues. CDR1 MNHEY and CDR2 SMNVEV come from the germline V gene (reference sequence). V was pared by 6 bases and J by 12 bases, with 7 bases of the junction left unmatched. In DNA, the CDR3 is TGTGCCAGCAGCCTACGGGAGGGCCGGCAGTTCTTC. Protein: CASSLREGRQFF.

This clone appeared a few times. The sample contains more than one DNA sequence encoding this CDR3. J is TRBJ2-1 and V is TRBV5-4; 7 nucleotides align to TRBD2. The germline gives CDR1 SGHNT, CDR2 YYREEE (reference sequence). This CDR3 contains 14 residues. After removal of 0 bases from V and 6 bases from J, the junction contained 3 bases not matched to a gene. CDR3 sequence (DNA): TGTGCCAGCAGCTTGGGACTAGCTGGCAATGAGCAGTTCTTC. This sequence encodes CASSLGLAGNEQFF.

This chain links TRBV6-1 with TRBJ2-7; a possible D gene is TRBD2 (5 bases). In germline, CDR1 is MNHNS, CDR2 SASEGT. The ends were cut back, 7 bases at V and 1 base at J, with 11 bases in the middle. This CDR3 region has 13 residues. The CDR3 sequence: CASIKEDSYEQYF. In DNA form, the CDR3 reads TGTGCCAGCATTAAGGAGGATTCCTACGAGCAGTACTTC.

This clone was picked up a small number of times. The CDR3 DNA follows: TGTGCCATCAGTGAAGGGGGCGCAGGAGAAAAACTGTTTTTT. Translation gives CAISEGGAGEKLFF. The V call is TRBV10-3, the J call TRBJ1-4; 7 nucleotides match TRBD1. This CDR3 has 14 amino acids. Germline assignment: CDR1 ENHRY and CDR2 SYGVKD. V was clipped by 3 bases and J by 8 bases; unmatched bases: 6.

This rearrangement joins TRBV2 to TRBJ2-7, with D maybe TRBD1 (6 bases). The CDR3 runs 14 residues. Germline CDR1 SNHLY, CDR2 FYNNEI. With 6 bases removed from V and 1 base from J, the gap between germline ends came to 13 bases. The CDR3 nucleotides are TGTGCCAGCAGGGCAAGGACAGAGTCCTACGAGCAGTACTTC. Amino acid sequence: CASRARTESYEQYF. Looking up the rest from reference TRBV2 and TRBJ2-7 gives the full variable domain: EPEVTQTPSHQVTQMGQEVILRCVPISNHLYFYWYRQILGQKVEFLVSFYNNEISEKSEIFDDQFSVERPDGSNFTLKIRSTKLEDSAMYFCASRARTESYEQYFGPGTRLTVT.

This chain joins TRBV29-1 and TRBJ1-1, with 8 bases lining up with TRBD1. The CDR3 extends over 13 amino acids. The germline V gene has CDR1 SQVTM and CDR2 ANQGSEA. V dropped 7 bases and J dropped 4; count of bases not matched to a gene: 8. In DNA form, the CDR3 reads TGCAGCGCCTCCCGGGACAGGCCCACTGAAGCTTTCTTT. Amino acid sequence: CSASRDRPTEAFF.

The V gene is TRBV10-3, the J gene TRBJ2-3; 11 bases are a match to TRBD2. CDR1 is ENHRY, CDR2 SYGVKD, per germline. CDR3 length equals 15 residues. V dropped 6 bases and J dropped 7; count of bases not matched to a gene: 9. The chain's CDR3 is CAISSTSGSVYTQYF. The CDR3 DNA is TGTGCCATCAGCAGTACTAGCGGGAGCGTTTATACGCAGTATTTT.

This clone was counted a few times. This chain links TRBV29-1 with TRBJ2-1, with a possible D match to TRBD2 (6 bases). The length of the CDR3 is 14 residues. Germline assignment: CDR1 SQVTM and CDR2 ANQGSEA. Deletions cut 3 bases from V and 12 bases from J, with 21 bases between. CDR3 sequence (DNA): TGCAGCGTTGATCGAGACTGGGGAATGGGAGGGCAGTTCTTC. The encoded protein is CSVDRDWGMGGQFF.

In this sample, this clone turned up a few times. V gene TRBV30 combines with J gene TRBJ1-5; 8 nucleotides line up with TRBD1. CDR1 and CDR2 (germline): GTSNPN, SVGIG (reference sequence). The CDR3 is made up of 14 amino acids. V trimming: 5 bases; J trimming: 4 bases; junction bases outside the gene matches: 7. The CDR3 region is CAWSGQELNQPQHF. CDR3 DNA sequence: TGTGCCTGGTCGGGACAGGAGCTTAATCAGCCCCAGCATTTT.

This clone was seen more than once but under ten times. The chain's CDR3 is CAISGGYTDTQYF. CDR3 nucleotide sequence: TGTGCCATCAGTGGAGGTTACACAGATACGCAGTATTTT. The J gene is TRBJ2-3, the V gene TRBV10-3; D is undetermined. CDR3 length equals 13 residues. Germline assignment: CDR1 ENHRY and CDR2 SYGVKD. V lost 4 bases to trimming and J lost 2 bases, with 7 bases between them.

Here the CDR3 reads CASSVRGAKGTGELFF. The CDR3 DNA is TGTGCCAGCAGCGTTCGCGGGGCAAAGGGCACCGGGGAGCTGTTTTTT. The chain recombines TRBV9 with TRBJ2-2; D possibly corresponds to TRBD2 (6 bases). The germline V and J ends were trimmed by 2 bases and 4 bases, with 15 bases remaining between them. The CDR3 spans 16 residues. CDR1 and CDR2 (germline): SGDLS, YYNGEE.

The CDR3 region is CASSAGQLYTEAFF. CDR3 in DNA: TGTGCCAGCAGCGCGGGACAGTTGTACACTGAAGCTTTCTTT. The chain links TRBV11-1 to TRBJ1-1, with 7 bases that match TRBD1. V was clipped by 5 bases and J by 3 bases; unmatched bases: 6. Germline V gives CDR1 SGHAT, CDR2 FQDESV (reference sequence). CDR3 length: 14 amino acids.

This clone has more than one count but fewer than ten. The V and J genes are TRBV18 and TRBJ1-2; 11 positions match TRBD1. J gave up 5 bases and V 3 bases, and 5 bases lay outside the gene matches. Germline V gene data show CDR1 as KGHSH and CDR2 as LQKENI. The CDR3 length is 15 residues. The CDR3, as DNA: TGTGCCAGCTCACCGCAGGACAGGGGGCCATATGGCTACACCTTC. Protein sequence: CASSPQDRGPYGYTF.

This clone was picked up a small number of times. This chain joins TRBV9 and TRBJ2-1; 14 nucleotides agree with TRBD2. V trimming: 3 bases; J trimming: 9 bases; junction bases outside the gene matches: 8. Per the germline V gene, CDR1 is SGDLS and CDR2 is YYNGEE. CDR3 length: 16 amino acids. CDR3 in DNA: TGTGCCAGCAGCGCGCTGACTAGCGGGAGGGCCCGTGAGCAGTTCTTC. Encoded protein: CASSALTSGRAREQFF.

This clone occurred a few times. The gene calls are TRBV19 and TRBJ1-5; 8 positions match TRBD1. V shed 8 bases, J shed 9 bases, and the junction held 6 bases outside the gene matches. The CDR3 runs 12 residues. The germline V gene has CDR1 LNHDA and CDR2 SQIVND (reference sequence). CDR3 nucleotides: TGTGCCAGTGAGACAGGGGATCGGCCCCAGCATTTT. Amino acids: CASETGDRPQHF. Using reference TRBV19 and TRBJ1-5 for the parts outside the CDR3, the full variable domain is DGGITQSPKYLFRKEGQNVTLSCEQNLNHDAMYWYRQDPGQGLRLIYYSQIVNDFQKGDIAEGYSVSREKKESFPLTVTSAQKNPTAFYLCASETGDRPQHFGDGTRLSIL.